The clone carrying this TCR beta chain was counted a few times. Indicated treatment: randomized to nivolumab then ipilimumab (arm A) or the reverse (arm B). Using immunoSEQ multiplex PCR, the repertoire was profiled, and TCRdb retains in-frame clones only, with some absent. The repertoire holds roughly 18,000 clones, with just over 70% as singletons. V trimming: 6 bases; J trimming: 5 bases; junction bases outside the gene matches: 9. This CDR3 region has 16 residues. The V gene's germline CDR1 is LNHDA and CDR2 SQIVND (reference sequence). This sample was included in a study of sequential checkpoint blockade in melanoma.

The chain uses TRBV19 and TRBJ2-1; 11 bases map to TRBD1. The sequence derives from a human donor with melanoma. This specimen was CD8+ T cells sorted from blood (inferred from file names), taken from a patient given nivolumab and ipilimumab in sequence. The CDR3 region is CASRNRDRGSHNEQFF. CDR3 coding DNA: TGTGCCAGTAGGAATAGGGACAGGGGGTCCCACAATGAGCAGTTCTTC. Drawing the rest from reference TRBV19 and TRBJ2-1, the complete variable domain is DGGITQSPKYLFRKEGQNVTLSCEQNLNHDAMYWYRQDPGQGLRLIYYSQIVNDFQKGDIAEGYSVSREKKESFPLTVTSAQKNPTAFYLCASRNRDRGSHNEQFFGPGTRLTVL.